The clone carrying this T cell receptor beta chain was found a few times. The antigen is undetermined. The data are from a study of cytomegalovirus exposure and HLA in healthy donors. Study-wide background: Caucasian-associated ancestry cluster membership applied to about 83% of approximately 420 genotyped donors.

Germline V gene sequence: CDR1 SQVTM, CDR2 ANQGSEA. CDR3 length: 14 amino acids. V dropped 4 bases and J dropped 0 bases, with 13 bases sitting between them. Study-level points and caveats: Published work reported that the classifier diagnosed cytomegalovirus status with high specificity and sensitivity. Researchers had no immune exposure information except CMV serostatus available.

PCR involved 60 Vbeta and 13 Jbeta primers. The table came from immunoSEQ multiplex PCR; TCRdb's copy has only in-frame clones and leaves some out. The table lists about 120,000 clones, 9.5% of them singletons. The sample consisted of PBMCs. This chain joins TRBV29-1 and TRBJ2-7; the D is unclear. The clonotype was recovered from a man younger than 45 in good health and CMV-seronegative. For the CDR3, the DNA is TGCAGCGTTGGGGCCTACAGCCGCTCCTACGAGCAGTACTTC. Protein product: CSVGAYSRSYEQYF.